The 11 T cell receptor beta chains listed next were all sequenced from one sample in a study of blood T cell repertoires in COVID-19. Repertoires were generated with immunoSEQ multiplex PCR, while TCRdb's copy carries only in-frame clones and drops some. This sample has 140,000 or so clones, with 75% to 85% found just once. Sequences were obtained from peripheral blood. The receptors stem from a woman aged 45-65 years with acute or convalescent COVID-19.

CDR3 loop: CASSPLDGSGANVLTF. The CDR3, as DNA: TGTGCCAGCTCACCACTTGACGGGTCTGGGGCCAACGTCCTGACTTTC. The chain recombines TRBV18 with TRBJ2-6; no firm D call. The CDR3 sequence is 16 residues long. CDR1 and CDR2 from the germline V gene are KGHSH and LQKENI. V was pared by 1 base and J by 1 base, with 8 bases between.

The gene calls are TRBV7-9 and TRBJ1-4, with 8 bases lining up with TRBD1. CDR3 size: 11 residues. The junction had 6 bases not matched to a gene; V was cut back by 5 bases and J by 16 bases. Germline CDR1 SEHNR, CDR2 FQNEAQ (reference sequence). The CDR3 here is CASSTGDRPFF. For the CDR3, the DNA is TGTGCCAGCAGCACCGGGGACAGGCCGTTTTTT.

The rearrangement links TRBV19 to TRBJ2-3; TRBD1 aligns across 7 bases. This CDR3 region has 15 residues. V was clipped by 4 bases and J by 4 bases; unmatched bases: 8. Germline CDR1 is LNHDA and CDR2 is SQIVND (reference sequence). DNA of the CDR3: TGTGCCAGTAGTACACCACAGGGGTGGCCAGATACGCAGTATTTT. Translation gives CASSTPQGWPDTQYF.

The gene calls are TRBV6-5 and TRBJ2-7; 9 bases line up with TRBD1. Per the germline V gene, CDR1 is MNHEY and CDR2 is SVGAGI. Trimming removed 5 bases from V and 6 bases from J; junction bases left unmatched: 11. The CDR3 runs to 15 residues. The CDR3 loop is CASSKTPGQGFEQYF. In DNA form, the CDR3 reads TGTGCCAGCAGTAAAACTCCGGGACAGGGATTCGAGCAGTACTTC.

The chain couples TRBV6-5 to TRBJ1-6; unclear D gene. V was cut by 0 bases and J by 7 bases, with 7 bases left in between. The germline V gene has CDR1 MNHEY and CDR2 SVGAGI. CDR3 length: 14 residues. The CDR3 loop is CASSYSSLNSPLHF. CDR3 nucleotides: TGTGCCAGCAGTTACTCGTCACTCAATTCACCCCTCCACTTT.

This chain uses TRBV18 with TRBJ2-3; no firm D call. V lost 0 bases, J lost 0 bases, and 13 bases lay in between. Germline assignment: CDR1 KGHSH and CDR2 LQKENI. The CDR3 is made up of 17 amino acids. CDR3: CASSPPFWASSTDTQYF. CDR3 DNA: TGTGCCAGCTCACCACCGTTTTGGGCGAGCAGCACAGATACGCAGTATTTT.

The chain has TRBV7-3 and TRBJ1-2; D is perhaps TRBD1 (6 bases). The CDR3 is 16 residues long. Trimming removed 11 bases from V and 3 bases from J, with 25 bases in between. Germline V gene sequence: CDR1 SGHTA, CDR2 FQGTGA. Here the CDR3 DNA reads TGTGCCTATGTCCCCCGGGCAGGGGATAATGACTATGGCTACACCTTC. Protein sequence: CAYVPRAGDNDYGYTF.

This chain links TRBV4-2 with TRBJ1-5, with a possible D match to TRBD1 (5 bases). The length of the CDR3 is 15 residues. Germline CDR1 is LGHNA and CDR2 is YNFKEQ. Trimming cost V 4 bases and J 7 bases, with 17 bases left between them. CDR3 in amino acids: CASSPRSQGGQPQHF. Written as DNA, the CDR3 is TGTGCCAGCAGCCCCCGCAGCCAGGGCGGCCAGCCCCAGCATTTT.

The J gene is TRBJ2-4, the V gene TRBV4-3; 11 nucleotides align to TRBD2. The J segment lost 1 base and the V segment lost 0 bases, leaving 11 bases of the junction unmatched. The CDR3 loop spans 20 amino acids. Germline V gene lookup returns CDR1 LGHNA and CDR2 YSLEER. The CDR3 nucleotides read TGCGCCAGCAGCCAAGACTGGGTAGCGGGGGGGCTGTCCGCCAAAAACATTCAGTACTTC. Protein product: CASSQDWVAGGLSAKNIQYF.

V usage is TRBV19 and J usage is TRBJ2-7, with D possibly matching TRBD2 (6 bases). CDR1 is LNHDA, CDR2 SQIVND, per germline (reference sequence). Trimming removed 2 bases at V and 6 bases at J, with 14 bases between. The CDR3 has 14 amino acids. The CDR3 here is CASSITGGRSEQYF. CDR3 nucleotide sequence: TGTGCCAGTAGTATAACCGGGGGACGGTCCGAGCAGTACTTC.

J is TRBJ2-1 and V is TRBV5-8; 8 positions match TRBD2. This CDR3 spans 16 amino acids. After removal of 1 base from V and 0 bases from J, the junction contained 3 bases not matched to a gene. From germline, CDR1 is SGHTS and CDR2 YDEGEE. This CDR3 is CASSLFGGASYNEQFF. Here the CDR3 DNA reads TGTGCCAGCAGCTTGTTCGGGGGGGCCTCCTACAATGAGCAGTTCTTC.